The TCR beta chain under discussion was sequenced for a study of blood T cell repertoires in COVID-19. Looked up from germline, CDR1 is SSHAT and CDR2 is FNYEAQ (reference sequence). V dropped 5 bases and J dropped 1; count of bases not matched to a gene: 5. The CDR3 runs 15 residues. In the authors' methods: Nucleated cell counts were estimated from reference gene primer amplification. Produced via immunoSEQ multiplex PCR; TCRdb's table is partial and in-frame only. V and J calls and clone size follow that table, whereas D and trimming were derived from the DNA. This sample yields about 260,000 clones, of which approximately 86% are seen a single time; over 1.5% belongs to the top ten.

The chain is built from TRBV7-7 and TRBJ2-3; 8 bases fit TRBD1. The specimen sequenced was peripheral blood. This clonotype was obtained from a man in his thirties or forties with active or convalescent COVID-19. CDR3 residues: CASSKTGGGTDTQYF. The CDR3 coding sequence is TGTGCCAGCAGCAAAACAGGGGGAGGCACAGATACGCAGTATTTT.